These 15 T cell receptor beta chains were all obtained from the same sample, sequenced in a study of identical twins. TCRdb fed the 5' RACE reads into MiXCR, producing one record per CDR3 protein. The table has around 510,000 distinct CDR3 sequences, 14% seen once. These data were also filed under a second study, of yellow fever vaccine responses in identical twins.

Sequenced: CD4+ T cells sorted from blood. The receptors were sampled from a woman aged 18-30 years in good health.

This clonotype was seen only a few times. The V call is TRBV15, the J call TRBJ2-6; D not certain. The CDR3 has 14 amino acids. The V gene lost 1 base and the J gene lost 3 bases, with 4 bases spanning the gap. The germline V gene encodes CDR1 LNHNV and CDR2 YYDKDF (reference sequence). The CDR3 region has the DNA TGTGCCACCAGCAGAGGGGGTGGGGCCAACGTCCTGACTTTC. Amino acids: CATSRGGGANVLTF.

This clonotype was recorded a few times. The gene calls are TRBV20-1 and TRBJ2-1; TRBD2 aligns across 10 bases. Germline CDR1 reads DFQATT; CDR2 reads SNEGSKA (reference sequence). The CDR3 is 13 amino acids. The CDR3 spells CRRSGREYNEQFF. CDR3 nucleotide sequence: TGCAGGCGGAGCGGGAGGGAATACAATGAGCAGTTCTTC.

Ten or more counts support this clonotype. The chain joins TRBV24-1 to TRBJ2-1, with 8 bases fitting TRBD1. The V and J ends lost 4 bases and 1 base, in that order; junction bases with no gene match: 5. This CDR3 is 16 amino acids long. CDR1 KGHDR and CDR2 SFDVKD come from the germline V gene. CDR3 sequence reads: CATSDPQGASYNEQFF. The CDR3 DNA follows: TGTGCCACCAGTGACCCTCAGGGGGCTTCCTACAATGAGCAGTTCTTC.

This clonotype was seen at least ten times. The V call is TRBV20-1, the J call TRBJ2-1; 7 positions match TRBD2. Trimming at V came to 0 bases and at J to 6 bases, leaving 20 bases not matched to a gene. The CDR3 is 19 residues long. The germline V gene has CDR1 DFQATT and CDR2 SNEGSKA (reference sequence). The CDR3 DNA reads as TGCAGTGCTAGAGATATTAGGCCTGGAGGCCAGCGGGGTTCCAATGAGCAGTTCTTC. Protein sequence: CSARDIRPGGQRGSNEQFF.

This clonotype has only a few counts. The chain carries TRBV24-1 and TRBJ2-7; D may be TRBD1 (6 bases). V lost 3 bases, J lost 6 bases, and 14 bases lay in between. Germline V CDR1 and CDR2: KGHDR, SFDVKD. The CDR3 is 14 amino acids. The CDR3 DNA sequence: TGTGCCACCAGTGATGGGATTCAGGGGCGCGAGCAGTACTTC. Protein: CATSDGIQGREQYF.

This clonotype was picked up many times. This chain links TRBV12-3 or TRBV12-4 with TRBJ1-5, with D unclear. The CDR3 covers 15 residues. V dropped 2 bases and J dropped 5 bases, with 13 bases sitting between them. CDR3 nucleotides: TGTGCCAGCAGTTTAATCAGCCAGGCCTATCAGCCCCAGCATTTT. It encodes CASSLISQAYQPQHF.

The chain recombines TRBV12-3 or TRBV12-4 with TRBJ2-1; 10 nucleotides align to TRBD2. Unmatched junction bases numbered 4, after V lost 6 bases and J lost 5 bases. The CDR3 spans 14 residues. CDR3 loop: CASRGTSVHNEQFF. The DNA of the CDR3 is TGTGCCAGCAGGGGGACTAGCGTTCACAATGAGCAGTTCTTC.

This clonotype was seen ten or more times. This sequence joins TRBV2 and TRBJ2-7; maybe TRBD1 (5 bases). Trimming left V 6 bases short and J 3 bases short, with 9 bases between. The CDR3 spans 12 residues. From germline, CDR1 is SNHLY and CDR2 FYNNEI. The CDR3 spells CASRPQGYEQYF. The CDR3, as DNA: TGTGCCAGCAGGCCCCAGGGCTACGAGCAGTACTTC.

There are a few counts of this clonotype. This rearrangement joins TRBV7-2 to TRBJ2-6; 7 bases line up with TRBD2. This CDR3 region has 17 residues. J was trimmed by 0 bases and V by 3 bases; bases with no gene match: 5. Germline lookup yields CDR1 SGHTA and CDR2 FQGNSA. CDR3 residues: CASSFLWTSSGANVLTF. CDR3 bases: TGTGCCAGCAGCTTTTTATGGACTAGCTCTGGGGCCAACGTCCTGACTTTC.

The chain uses TRBV7-2 and TRBJ2-7; D is perhaps TRBD1 or TRBD2 (5 bases each). Germline V gene lookup returns CDR1 SGHTA and CDR2 FQGNSA. V was shortened by 3 bases and J by 2 bases, with 17 bases between the two germline ends. The CDR3 runs 16 residues. CDR3 region: CASSFSGTATPYEQYF. The CDR3 DNA sequence: TGTGCCAGCAGCTTCTCCGGGACCGCTACCCCCTACGAGCAGTACTTC.

The table lists this clonotype with many counts. The chain combines TRBV12-3 or TRBV12-4 with TRBJ2-7, with D possibly being TRBD1 (5 bases). The germline V and J ends were trimmed by 9 bases and 2 bases, with 11 bases remaining between them. The CDR3 extends over 12 amino acids. The CDR3 protein is CASNRQTYEQYF. The CDR3 region has the DNA TGTGCCAGTAACAGGCAGACCTACGAGCAGTACTTC.

This clonotype was counted only a few times. The genes are TRBV30 and TRBJ2-7; 8 nucleotides agree with TRBD1. Trimming cost V 4 bases and J 2 bases; bases outside gene matches: 4. CDR1 is GTSNPN and CDR2 is SVGIG in the germline V gene (reference sequence). The CDR3 runs to 13 residues. The chain's CDR3 is CAWNRGSTYEQYF. As DNA, the CDR3 is TGTGCCTGGAACAGGGGGTCGACCTACGAGCAGTACTTC.

V is TRBV7-2 and J is TRBJ2-7, with 11 bases matching TRBD1. Germline V gene data show CDR1 as SGHTA and CDR2 as FQGNSA. The CDR3 spans 15 residues. V dropped 4 bases and J dropped 9; count of bases not matched to a gene: 11. This CDR3 reads CASSSWTGGSDGQYF. The CDR3 nucleotides read TGTGCCAGCAGCTCTTGGACAGGGGGCTCTGATGGGCAGTACTTC.

This clonotype came up a few times. J is TRBJ1-2 and V is TRBV28; D is unclear. CDR1 and CDR2 from the germline V gene are MDHEN and SYDVKM. The CDR3 is 13 residues long. Trimming took off 3 bases at V and 4 bases at J, with 9 bases between the two ends. The CDR3 nucleotides are TGTGCCAGCAGTTTCACGAACAGCTATGGCTACACCTTC. Translation gives CASSFTNSYGYTF.

This clonotype occurred a few times. The chain has TRBV20-1 and TRBJ2-7, with D perhaps assigned TRBD1 or TRBD2 (5 bases each). This CDR3 has 14 amino acids. Between the trimmed V and J ends, which lost 2 bases and 2 bases, there was a span of 13 bases. Germline assignment: CDR1 DFQATT and CDR2 SNEGSKA (reference sequence). CDR3 sequence: CSARSPEGTYEQYF. The CDR3 region has the DNA TGCAGTGCTAGAAGCCCCGAGGGGACCTACGAGCAGTACTTC.